Below, 15 T cell receptor beta chains from the same sample are listed, as sequenced in a study of CD8 T cells in ankylosing spondylitis. TCRdb independently ran MiXCR on the 5' RACE reads; one entry per CDR3 protein. The repertoire includes more than 200,000 distinct CDR3 sequences, more than 20% of them detected once, and 0.5% to 0.65% sits in the top ten. Sequenced material: blood, either unsorted or a sorted T cell fraction (not recorded which). The receptors originated from a male donor with ankylosing spondylitis or in good health (not recorded which).

This clonotype was counted at least ten times. This sequence joins TRBV29-1 and TRBJ2-1; D call uncertain. Trimming took off 1 base at V and 2 bases at J, with 9 bases between the two ends. Per the germline V gene, CDR1 is SQVTM and CDR2 is ANQGSEA. The CDR3 runs to 14 residues. The CDR3 coding sequence is TGCAGCGTTGAAGCGGATTGGGCCTACAATGAGCAGTTCTTC. Translation: CSVEADWAYNEQFF.

This clonotype showed up just a few times. J is TRBJ2-3 and V is TRBV20-1, with TRBD2 identical over 9 bases. Germline CDR1 and CDR2: DFQATT and SNEGSKA (reference sequence). This CDR3 has 13 residues. The V gene end was trimmed by 6 bases and the J gene end by 4 bases; junction bases not matched to a gene: 5. CDR3 in DNA: TGCAGTGCGCGGGAGGGGGGTTCAGATACGCAGTATTTT. Translated, it gives CSAREGGSDTQYF.

This clonotype occurred many times. The rearrangement joins TRBV3-1 to TRBJ2-5; tentatively, D is TRBD1 (5 bases). Per the germline V gene, CDR1 is LGHDT and CDR2 is YNNKEL (reference sequence). The CDR3 has 13 residues. Trimming took off 1 base at V and 4 bases at J, with 7 bases between the two ends. The CDR3 reads CASSQARGETQYF. For the CDR3, the DNA is TGTGCCAGCAGCCAAGCTAGGGGAGAGACCCAGTACTTC.

This clonotype has a count of ten or more. The J gene is TRBJ1-1, the V gene TRBV18; D remains unclear. The CDR3 length is 14 residues. Per the germline V gene, CDR1 is KGHSH and CDR2 is LQKENI. V gave up 4 bases and J gave up 1 base, with 10 bases separating them. CDR3 bases: TGTGCCAGCTCACACCCAACAGAGAACACTGAAGCTTTCTTT. This gives the protein CASSHPTENTEAFF.

This clonotype has only a few counts. The chain couples TRBV15 to TRBJ2-5; 10 nucleotides agree with TRBD1. The V and J ends lost 3 bases and 13 bases, in that order; junction bases with no gene match: 17. Germline CDR1 is LNHNV and CDR2 is YYDKDF (reference sequence). This CDR3 is 16 amino acids long. CDR3 protein: CATSSDYGQGEPLGYF. CDR3 nucleotide sequence: TGTGCCACCAGCAGCGACTACGGACAGGGGGAGCCTTTGGGGTACTTC.

The table lists this clonotype with many counts. The germline gene is not matched at one end of the junction; a read error may be the cause. The J gene is TRBJ2-1, the V gene TRBV12-3 or TRBV12-4, with 8 bases lining up with TRBD2. This CDR3 is 11 amino acids long. The CDR3 region has the DNA TGTGCCAGCAGTTTACGGGGGGGCGTAGTCTTC. Encoded protein: CASSLRGGVVF.

This clonotype occurred a few times. V gene TRBV20-1 combines with J gene TRBJ1-5, with D tentatively TRBD1 (6 bases). Looked up from germline, CDR1 is DFQATT and CDR2 is SNEGSKA (reference sequence). V gave up 1 base and J gave up 1 base, with 14 bases separating them. There are 16 residues in the CDR3. The CDR3 DNA reads as TGCAGTGCTAGAGTTATGGGACACGAGAGCAATCAGCCCCAGCATTTT. The encoded protein is CSARVMGHESNQPQHF.

This clonotype has a count of ten or more. The chain carries TRBV15 and TRBJ2-4; 9 nucleotides match TRBD1. J gave up 8 bases and V 2 bases, and 10 bases lay outside the gene matches. Per the germline V gene, CDR1 is LNHNV and CDR2 is YYDKDF (reference sequence). The CDR3 is made up of 16 amino acids. CDR3 in DNA: TGTGCCACCAGCAGAAGAACAGGGGGCGTGTGGGACATTCAGTACTTC. It encodes CATSRRTGGVWDIQYF.

This clonotype was seen at least ten times. The chain links TRBV4-1 to TRBJ2-3; D possibly uses TRBD1 or TRBD2 (5 bases each). In germline, CDR1 is MGHRA, CDR2 YSYEKL. The CDR3 covers 17 residues. V dropped 0 bases and J dropped 5 bases, with 18 bases sitting between them. This CDR3 reads CASSQDPGQGVRDTQYF. The CDR3 nucleotides are TGCGCCAGCAGCCAAGATCCAGGGCAGGGAGTCAGAGATACGCAGTATTTT.

This clonotype has a count of ten or more. The chain combines TRBV12-3 or TRBV12-4 with TRBJ2-1; possible D gene TRBD2, 7 bases. CDR3 length: 13 residues. The ends were cut back, 3 bases at V and 9 bases at J, with 12 bases in the middle. This CDR3 reads CASSFRGGREQFF. The CDR3 bases are TGTGCCAGCAGTTTTAGGGGGGGCCGTGAGCAGTTCTTC.

The sample holds a few counts of this clonotype. The chain recombines TRBV20-1 with TRBJ1-2; 9 bases agree with TRBD1. The V segment lost 8 bases and the J segment 3 bases; nucleotides outside the gene matches: 4. The CDR3 has 12 residues. Germline V gene sequence: CDR1 DFQATT, CDR2 SNEGSKA (reference sequence). The CDR3 sequence: CSSGDRDYGYTF. The CDR3 nucleotides read TGCAGTAGTGGGGACAGGGACTATGGCTACACCTTC.

This clonotype has a handful of counts. The gene calls are TRBV20-1 and TRBJ2-5; tentatively, D is TRBD1 or TRBD2 (5 bases each). V lost 0 bases to trimming and J lost 9 bases, with 14 bases between them. In germline, CDR1 is DFQATT, CDR2 SNEGSKA (reference sequence). This CDR3 is built from 13 residues. CDR3 sequence: CSARDQGTAAQYF. The CDR3 nucleotides are TGCAGTGCTAGAGACCAAGGGACCGCGGCCCAGTACTTC.

This chain connects TRBV27 to TRBJ2-7; 10 positions match TRBD2. Germline lookup yields CDR1 MNHEY and CDR2 SMNVEV (reference sequence). The junction had 10 bases not matched to a gene; V was cut back by 2 bases and J by 0 bases. The CDR3 sequence is 18 residues long. CDR3 sequence (DNA): TGTGCCAGCAGTTTACGCACCCAGACTAGCGGGCGCTCCTACGAGCAGTACTTC. Translation gives CASSLRTQTSGRSYEQYF.

The chain joins TRBV4-1 to TRBJ1-2; D remains unclear. The CDR3 runs to 12 residues. The germline CDR1 and CDR2 sequences are MGHRA and YSYEKL. The germline V and J ends were trimmed by 0 bases and 5 bases, with 4 bases remaining between them. DNA for the CDR3: TGCGCCAGCAGCCAAGAGTTTTATGGCTACACCTTC. Its protein product is CASSQEFYGYTF.

In its sample, this clonotype was seen a few times. The chain recombines TRBV12-3 or TRBV12-4 with TRBJ2-5; D remains unclear. This CDR3 is 13 amino acids long. V gave up 6 bases and J gave up 5 bases, with 13 bases separating them. The CDR3 DNA reads TGTGCCAGCAGGATGGGCCCCGGGGAGACCCAGTACTTC. Protein: CASRMGPGETQYF.